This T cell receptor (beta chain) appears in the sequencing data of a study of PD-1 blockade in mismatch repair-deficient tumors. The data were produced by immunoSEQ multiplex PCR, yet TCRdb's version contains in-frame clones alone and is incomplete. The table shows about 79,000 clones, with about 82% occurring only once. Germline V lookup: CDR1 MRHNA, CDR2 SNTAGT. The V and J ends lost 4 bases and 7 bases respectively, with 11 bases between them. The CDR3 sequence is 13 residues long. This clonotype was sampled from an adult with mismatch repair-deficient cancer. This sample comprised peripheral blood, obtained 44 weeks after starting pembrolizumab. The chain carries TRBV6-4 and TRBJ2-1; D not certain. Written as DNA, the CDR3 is TGTGCCAGCAGTGCACTGTGGGGTAATGAGCAGTTCTTC. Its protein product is CASSALWGNEQFF.